Listed below are T cell receptor beta chains from one sample, sequenced in a study of OX40 agonist ivuxolimab in advanced cancers. The repertoire was sequenced with immunoSEQ multiplex PCR; TCRdb's copy has only in-frame clones and lacks some. The table shows approximately 70,000 clones, with more than 80% occurring only once. The starting material was CD4+ or CD8+ T cells sorted from blood, obtained in a trial of the OX40 agonist ivuxolimab. The receptors shown here come from an adult with an advanced solid tumor such as melanoma, head and neck, liver or kidney cancer. The CDR3 runs from the conserved cysteine through the conserved F or W. The D gene is left open where the match is weak. The size of a clone is reported for some rows only, either as once, few or many, or as a class for expanded clones.

v_gene	len	abundance	d_gene	j_gene	CDR3aa	CDR3nt
TRBV11-2	15	-	TRBD1	TRBJ1-1	CASSKYGTGNTEAFF	TGTGCCAGCAGCAAATATGGGACAGGAAACACTGAAGCTTTCTTT
TRBV5-6	15	-	TRBD1	TRBJ2-1	CASSLVQGVYNEQFF	TGTGCCAGCAGCTTGGTACAGGGGGTCTACAATGAGCAGTTCTTC
TRBV7-6	11	-	-	TRBJ1-1	CASSLYAEAFF	TGTGCCAGCAGCTTATATGCTGAAGCTTTCTTT
TRBV5-1	15	-	TRBD1	TRBJ1-1	CASDSGQGPNTEAFF	TGCGCCAGCGACTCGGGACAGGGGCCGAACACTGAAGCTTTCTTT
TRBV6-5	13	-	TRBD1	TRBJ1-2	CASSYTRDREGLF	TGTGCCAGCAGTTACACGCGGGACAGGGAAGGGTTATTC
TRBV7-9	16	-	TRBD1	TRBJ1-5	CASSWSGRGSGQPQHF	TGTGCCAGCAGCTGGAGTGGCAGGGGGTCGGGTCAGCCCCAGCATTTT
TRBV5-1	17	-	-	TRBJ1-3	CASSLAEKGASGNTIYF	TGCGCCAGCAGCTTGGCCGAGAAGGGCGCCTCTGGAAACACCATATATTTT
TRBV12-5	13	-	-	TRBJ2-7	CASGARRVGEQYF	TGTGCTAGTGGTGCCCGCAGGGTGGGGGAGCAGTACTTC
TRBV7-3	13	few	-	TRBJ1-6	CASSLRGFSPLHF	TGTGCCAGCAGCTTAAGAGGCTTCTCACCCCTCCACTTT
TRBV5-1	14	-	TRBD1	TRBJ1-1	CASSAVQGDTEAFF	TGCGCCAGCAGCGCCGTACAGGGGGACACTGAAGCTTTCTTT
TRBV15	14	once	-	TRBJ1-1	CATSPLSTNTEAFF	TGTGCCACCAGCCCGCTCAGCACGAACACTGAAGCTTTCTTT
TRBV5-4	16	-	-	TRBJ1-6	CASSLLPDRFNSPLHF	TGTGCCAGCAGCTTGCTACCCGACAGGTTCAATTCACCCCTCCACTTT
TRBV18	15	-	TRBD1	TRBJ1-1	CASSPTRQGASEAFF	TGTGCCAGCTCACCCACGCGACAGGGGGCATCTGAAGCTTTCTTT
TRBV27	15	-	TRBD1	TRBJ2-7	CASSHTPDRGYEQYF	TGTGCCAGCAGCCACACCCCGGACAGGGGGTACGAGCAGTACTTC
TRBV4-3	13	once	-	TRBJ1-1	CASSQGGNTEAFF	TGCGCCAGCAGCCAAGGAGGGAACACTGAAGCTTTCTTT
TRBV4-3	15	-	TRBD1	TRBJ1-6	CASSQVTGGNSPLHF	TGCGCCAGCAGCCAAGTTACAGGGGGTAATTCACCCCTCCACTTT
TRBV10-3	14	once	TRBD1	TRBJ2-7	CAISVGQGIYEQYF	TGTGCCATCAGTGTGGGACAGGGGATCTACGAGCAGTACTTC
TRBV4-1	13	-	-	TRBJ2-3	CASSQDQGYTQYF	TGCGCCAGCAGCCAAGATCAAGGGTATACGCAGTATTTT
TRBV5-4	13	-	-	TRBJ1-2	CASSLEGLNGYTF	TGTGCCAGCAGCTTGGAGGGGCTCAATGGCTACACCTTC
TRBV6-5	11	-	-	TRBJ1-3	CASSRGDTIYF	TGTGCCAGCAGTAGGGGGGACACCATATATTTT
TRBV19	15	-	TRBD1	TRBJ1-5	CASTPTGPRDQPQHF	TGTGCCAGTACCCCGACAGGGCCGCGGGATCAGCCCCAGCATTTT
TRBV5-6	16	few	-	TRBJ2-1	CASSLHIGTLDNEQFF	TGTGCCAGCAGCTTGCATATCGGGACACTCGACAATGAGCAGTTCTTC
TRBV28	16	-	TRBD2	TRBJ2-7	CASSSGLAGEGAEQYF	TGTGCCAGCAGTTCGGGACTAGCGGGGGAAGGGGCGGAGCAGTACTTC
TRBV11-2	17	-	-	TRBJ1-3	CASSSAPGRASGNTIYF	TGTGCCAGCAGCTCGGCCCCGGGACGGGCCTCTGGAAACACCATATATTTT
TRBV6-1	14	-	TRBD1	TRBJ1-4	CASGRQGIYEKLFF	TGTGCCAGCGGCCGACAGGGTATTTATGAAAAACTGTTTTTT
TRBV6-1	14	-	-	TRBJ2-4	CASMVRGGQNIQYF	TGTGCCAGCATGGTGAGGGGGGGCCAGAACATTCAGTACTTC
TRBV5-4	13	-	-	TRBJ1-1	CASSYSDGTEAFF	TGTGCCAGCAGTTACTCGGACGGTACTGAAGCTTTCTTT
TRBV15	14	once	-	TRBJ1-2	CATSRDQHWYGYTF	TGTGCCACCAGCAGAGATCAGCACTGGTATGGCTACACCTTC
TRBV2	11	-	-	TRBJ1-2	CASSSLGEVTF	TGTGCCAGCAGTTCCTTGGGGGAGGTCACCTTC
TRBV5-1	15	-	TRBD1	TRBJ2-3	CASGNRDRRTDTQYF	TGCGCCAGCGGGAACCGGGACAGGCGCACAGATACGCAGTATTTT
TRBV7-2	15	-	-	TRBJ1-5	CASSWTGGGNQPQHF	TGTGCCAGCAGCTGGACGGGTGGGGGCAATCAGCCCCAGCATTTT
TRBV30	15	-	-	TRBJ1-5	CAWRGAGRRNQPQHF	TGTGCCTGGAGGGGCGCCGGGAGAAGGAATCAGCCCCAGCATTTT
TRBV7-3	14	once	-	TRBJ1-1	CASRLSVLNTEAFF	TGTGCCAGCAGGTTATCGGTACTGAACACTGAAGCTTTCTTT
TRBV4-2	16	-	-	TRBJ1-4	CASSQEGGISREKLFF	TGTGCCAGCAGCCAAGAAGGGGGTATATCGAGGGAAAAACTGTTTTTT
TRBV7-2	12	-	-	TRBJ1-2	CASSLAGRGYTF	TGTGCCAGCAGCTTAGCAGGAAGGGGCTACACCTTC
TRBV7-3	13	-	-	TRBJ1-1	CASSLTANTEAFF	TGTGCCAGCAGCTTAACGGCGAACACTGAAGCTTTCTTT
TRBV11-1	14	-	-	TRBJ2-7	CASSPRAGGYEQYF	TGTGCCAGCAGCCCCCGCGCCGGGGGATACGAGCAGTACTTC
TRBV5-4	13	-	-	TRBJ1-4	CASGAPTNEKLFF	TGTGCCAGTGGCGCTCCAACTAATGAAAAACTGTTTTTT
TRBV6-5	14	-	-	TRBJ1-1	CASSRWKMNTEAFF	TGTGCCAGCAGCCGGTGGAAAATGAACACTGAAGCTTTCTTT
TRBV25-1	15	-	-	TRBJ1-6	CASSAMEGDNSPLHF	TGTGCCAGCAGTGCCATGGAAGGGGATAATTCACCCCTCCACTTT
TRBV7-9	15	-	TRBD1	TRBJ1-6	CASSPPGQGNSPLHF	TGTGCCAGCAGCCCGCCGGGACAGGGTAATTCACCCCTCCACTTT
TRBV19	17	-	-	TRBJ1-6	CASSALQGLSYNSPLHF	TGTGCCAGTAGTGCTCTACAGGGACTCTCCTATAATTCACCCCTCCACTTT
TRBV5-1	16	-	-	TRBJ2-5	CASSFQGTGAGETQYF	TGCGCCAGCAGCTTTCAAGGCACAGGAGCTGGCGAGACCCAGTACTTC
TRBV7-3	14	once	-	TRBJ2-3	CASSLNGRTDTQYF	TGTGCCAGCAGCTTAAACGGCCGCACAGATACGCAGTATTTT
TRBV6-5	13	-	-	TRBJ1-1	CATLYRVGTEAFF	TGTGCCACTCTATACAGGGTTGGGACTGAAGCTTTCTTT
TRBV12-5	13	-	TRBD1	TRBJ1-3	CASGTAGFNTIYF	TGTGCTAGCGGGACAGCCGGATTTAACACCATATATTTT
TRBV18	13	-	-	TRBJ2-5	CASSPTRGETQYF	TGTGCCAGCTCACCAACCCGGGGGGAGACCCAGTACTTC